This note documents a single T cell receptor (beta chain) sequence. Here immunoSEQ multiplex PCR was the method, and the copy in TCRdb shows in-frame clones only, minus some. Of 250,000 to 300,000 clones detected, 94% appear once; the ten largest clones hold less than 0.6%. This entry is derived from a study of T cell responses to AZD1222 COVID-19 vaccine. The germline V gene encodes CDR1 SEHNR and CDR2 FQNEAQ (reference sequence). The V end was cut by 5 bases, the J end by 0 bases, with 17 bases between. The CDR3 is 16 amino acids. The sequenced sample was peripheral blood, obtained 28 days after the second AZD1222 dose. V gene TRBV7-9 combines with J gene TRBJ2-7; TRBD1 or TRBD2 may be the D gene (6 bases each). The TCR comes from an adult who received the AZD1222 COVID-19 vaccine. The DNA of the CDR3 is TGTGCCAGCAGCAGGGGGTCCGGCGGGGTCTCCTACGAGCAGTACTTC. This gives the protein CASSRGSGGVSYEQYF. The full variable domain, completed using reference TRBV7-9 and TRBJ2-7, is DTGVSQNPRHKITKRGQNVTFRCDPISEHNRLYWYRQTLGQGPEFLTYFQNEAQLEKSRLLSDRFSAERPKGSFSTLEIQRTEQGDSAMYLCASSRGSGGVSYEQYFGPGTRLTVT.